This TCR beta chain was identified during a study of T cells in Graves' hyperthyroidism and ophthalmopathy. Findings of the study overall: The model foresaw ophthalmopathy a median roughly 6 months prior to onset.

At least ten counts were recorded for this clonotype. The antigen is not known. RNA transcripts served as the template for amplifying TCR beta CDR3 regions. RT-PCR in the first round (using the HTBI primer set) targeted the TCR CDR3. TCRdb fed the multiplex PCR reads into MiXCR, producing one record per CDR3 protein. Seen here are around 250,000 distinct CDR3 sequences, about 24% observed once, and the top ten hold 35%. With V trimmed by 0 bases and J by 3 bases, 7 bases remained unmatched. This CDR3 is built from 17 residues. In germline, CDR1 is MDHEN, CDR2 SYDVKM. The receptor was isolated from a woman aged 40-49 years with Graves' ophthalmopathy. V gene TRBV28 combines with J gene TRBJ2-2, with 7 positions matching TRBD1. The sample comprised blood. The CDR3 DNA follows: TGTGCCAGCAGTTTATGGACCACAGGGGTGGACACCGGGGAGCTGTTTTTT. Translated, it gives CASSLWTTGVDTGELFF.